This T cell receptor (beta chain) came from a study of neurological immune-mediated disorders. Via MiXCR, TCRdb re-called the 5' RACE reads, giving one row per CDR3 protein. The sample has approximately 18,000 distinct CDR3 sequences; approximately 3.7% are singletons. The CDR3 extends over 16 amino acids. Unmatched junction bases numbered 15, after V lost 3 bases and J lost 12 bases. Per the germline V gene, CDR1 is SGHRS and CDR2 is YFSETQ. Sequencing was carried out using CD8+ T cells from blood. The rearrangement links TRBV5-1 to TRBJ2-1; 10 bases align to TRBD2. This clonotype originated in a woman aged 40 to 55 in good health. The CDR3 sequence is CASSSGAGGANTGQFF. As DNA, the CDR3 is TGCGCCAGCAGCTCAGGAGCGGGAGGGGCCAATACGGGGCAGTTCTTC.